One and the same sample provided the 18 T cell receptor beta chains below, sequenced in a study of long-term antiretroviral therapy in people with HIV. Version v3.0 of the immunoSEQ assay was performed at survey level. Generated by immunoSEQ multiplex PCR, the TCRdb table keeps only in-frame clones and is missing some. The table has 30,000 to 40,000 clones, 85% seen once. The sample consisted of unsorted PBMCs, taken about 3.5 years after starting antiretroviral therapy. The receptors here all came from a man between 18 and 29 years old with HIV.

The rearrangement links TRBV5-6 to TRBJ1-2, with D perhaps TRBD1 (5 bases). V lost 3 bases and J 3 bases, leaving 9 bases between the germline ends. The CDR3 covers 13 residues. CDR1 is SGHDT and CDR2 is YYEEEE in the germline V gene. CDR3 region: CASSSDSDYGYTF. In DNA, the CDR3 is TGTGCCAGCAGCTCTGACAGCGACTATGGCTACACCTTC.

The chain combines TRBV7-9 with TRBJ1-4, with a possible D match to TRBD1 (5 bases). CDR3 length equals 17 residues. The germline CDR1 and CDR2 sequences are SEHNR and FQNEAQ (reference sequence). The V gene lost 4 bases and the J gene lost 0 bases, with 15 bases spanning the gap. CDR3: CASSSPARGTTNEKLFF. CDR3 DNA: TGTGCCAGCAGCTCCCCCGCTAGGGGCACAACTAATGAAAAACTGTTTTTT.

J is TRBJ1-5 and V is TRBV6-6; 8 positions match TRBD1. J was trimmed by 6 bases and V by 5 bases; bases with no gene match: 6. The germline V gene has CDR1 MNHNY and CDR2 SVGAGI (reference sequence). The CDR3 is 14 amino acids. The CDR3 is CASSQQGVGQPQHF. The CDR3, as DNA: TGTGCCAGCAGTCAACAGGGGGTTGGTCAGCCCCAGCATTTT.

Notes on this clone: Distinct nucleotide sequences in the sample also encode this CDR3. V and J are TRBV7-6 and TRBJ2-7, with a possible D match to TRBD1 (6 bases). V dropped 5 bases and J dropped 0 bases, with 11 bases sitting between them. CDR1 is SGHVS, CDR2 FNYEAQ, per germline. The length of the CDR3 is 14 residues. The CDR3 DNA is TGTGCCAGCAGCCTCGCAGGGGACTCCTACGAGCAGTACTTC. It specifies CASSLAGDSYEQYF.

V is TRBV28 and J is TRBJ2-7; D remains unclear. The CDR3 is 12 amino acids. In germline, CDR1 is MDHEN, CDR2 SYDVKM. Trimming left V 2 bases short and J 3 bases short, with 5 bases between. CDR3 protein: CASSLGSYEQYF. The CDR3 DNA sequence: TGTGCCAGCAGTTTAGGCAGCTACGAGCAGTACTTC.

The CDR3 here is CASSLETGVSEAFF. In DNA, the CDR3 is TGTGCCAGCAGCCTAGAGACAGGGGTCTCGGAAGCTTTCTTT. This sequence joins TRBV7-2 and TRBJ1-1; 8 bases align to TRBD1. The CDR3 has 14 residues. CDR1 and CDR2 from the germline V gene are SGHTA and FQGNSA. J was trimmed by 8 bases and V by 5 bases; bases with no gene match: 10.

This sequence joins TRBV28 and TRBJ2-2; TRBD1 matches at 8 bases. CDR3 length: 17 residues. Germline lookup yields CDR1 MDHEN and CDR2 SYDVKM. Germline trimming cut 4 bases from V and 3 bases from J; bases unmatched to any gene: 10. The CDR3 DNA reads TGTGCCAGCAGTTCCGTAGGCAGGGGGCGCGACACCGGGGAGCTGTTTTTT. Translating it yields CASSSVGRGRDTGELFF. The variable domain in full, completed from reference TRBV28 and TRBJ2-2, reads DVKVTQSSRYLVKRTGEKVFLECVQDMDHENMFWYRQDPGLGLRLIYFSYDVKMKEKGDIPEGYSVSREKKERFSLILESASTNQTSMYLCASSSVGRGRDTGELFFGEGSRLTVL.

Note on this clone: Other DNA sequences in the sample encode the same CDR3. The chain has TRBV9 and TRBJ1-5; no clear D. Trimming pared 0 bases from V and 4 bases from J, leaving 8 bases between. Germline V lookup: CDR1 SGDLS, CDR2 YYNGEE. This CDR3 region has 14 residues. The CDR3 DNA reads TGTGCCAGCAGCGTAGAGGGAGGGAATCAGCCCCAGCATTTT. Its translation is CASSVEGGNQPQHF.

The genes are TRBV27 and TRBJ1-1, with 7 nucleotides matching TRBD1. From germline, CDR1 is MNHEY and CDR2 SMNVEV (reference sequence). There are 15 residues in the CDR3. V lost 6 bases to trimming and J lost 5 bases; unmatched junction nucleotides: 12. CDR3 nucleotides: TGTGCCAGCAGCGAGGGTCTATACAGGGGAACTGAAGCTTTCTTT. Amino acids: CASSEGLYRGTEAFF.

The rearrangement joins TRBV4-3 to TRBJ2-4, with a weak D call TRBD2 (5 bases). With 0 bases removed from V and 0 bases from J, the gap between germline ends came to 24 bases. CDR1 and CDR2 (germline): LGHNA, YSLEER. There are 21 residues in the CDR3. CDR3 DNA: TGCGCCAGCAGCCAAGAGTGGAGGAATAGCGCGCGAGGAATAGCCAAAAACATTCAGTACTTC. Translation gives CASSQEWRNSARGIAKNIQYF.

This sequence joins TRBV28 and TRBJ2-1; weak D call: TRBD2 (6 bases). With 7 bases removed from V and 5 bases from J, the gap between germline ends came to 21 bases. CDR3 length equals 16 residues. Germline values: CDR1 MDHEN, CDR2 SYDVKM. The CDR3 coding sequence is TGTGCCAGCATTCCTTTGTCGAGACTAGGGGACAATGAGCAGTTCTTC. Protein: CASIPLSRLGDNEQFF.

The chain links TRBV4-3 to TRBJ1-3; unclear D gene. V was trimmed by 1 base and J by 3 bases, leaving 7 bases between them. The CDR3 length is 14 residues. The germline gives CDR1 LGHNA, CDR2 YSLEER. The CDR3 DNA reads as TGCGCCAGCAGCCAAGTCCCGGGTGGAAACACCATATATTTT. This translates into CASSQVPGGNTIYF.

The chain employs TRBV18 and TRBJ1-1; D perhaps matches TRBD1 (6 bases). CDR1 is KGHSH and CDR2 is LQKENI in the germline V gene. Trimming shortened V by 2 bases and J by 1 base, and 20 bases separated the two germline ends. The CDR3 runs to 18 residues. Written as DNA, the CDR3 is TGTGCCAGCTCACCATATTCGGGGGTGGGACACCCGAACACTGAAGCTTTCTTT. Translated, it gives CASSPYSGVGHPNTEAFF.

The sample holds one count of this clone. V gene TRBV7-9 combines with J gene TRBJ2-7; weak D call: TRBD2 (5 bases). The germline V gene encodes CDR1 SEHNR and CDR2 FQNEAQ (reference sequence). CDR3 size: 15 residues. V dropped 1 base and J dropped 1 base, with 11 bases sitting between them. CDR3 nucleotide sequence: TGTGCCAGCAGCTTAGACGGGGTGAGATCCTACGAGCAGTACTTC. It encodes CASSLDGVRSYEQYF.

This chain links TRBV5-1 with TRBJ1-1; 8 nucleotides agree with TRBD1. Germline V gene data show CDR1 as SGHRS and CDR2 as YFSETQ. The CDR3 contains 13 residues. J lost 14 bases, V lost 0 bases, and 9 bases had no gene match. The DNA of the CDR3 is TGCGCCAGCAGCTTGGGGGCAGGGGGCGAAGAGTTCTTT. Its translation is CASSLGAGGEEFF.

The chain is built from TRBV5-6 and TRBJ2-5, with a possible D match to TRBD1 (5 bases). V was trimmed by 3 bases and J by 5 bases, leaving 11 bases between them. CDR1 and CDR2 (germline): SGHDT, YYEEEE. There are 13 residues in the CDR3. CDR3 DNA: TGTGCCAGCAGCTGGACAAAAGTGGAGACCCAGTACTTC. It codes for CASSWTKVETQYF.

About this clone itself: This same CDR3 is encoded by further DNA sequences in the sample. J is TRBJ2-1 and V is TRBV18; D gene ambiguous. The CDR3 is made up of 14 amino acids. Germline CDR1 and CDR2: KGHSH and LQKENI. Trimming removed 0 bases at V and 3 bases at J, with 6 bases between. CDR3: CASSPPSSYNEQFF. In DNA form, the CDR3 reads TGTGCCAGCTCACCACCGTCGAGCTACAATGAGCAGTTCTTC.

This chain links TRBV18 with TRBJ2-5, with no clear D. The CDR3 is 15 amino acids. Per the germline V gene, CDR1 is KGHSH and CDR2 is LQKENI. V lost 1 base and J 0 bases, leaving 9 bases between the germline ends. The CDR3 coding sequence is TGTGCCAGCTCACCACGGGCCTCAAACCAAGAGACCCAGTACTTC. Protein product: CASSPRASNQETQYF.